This entry features one T cell receptor beta chain sequence. The record originates from a study of cytomegalovirus exposure and HLA in healthy donors. Vbeta (60) and Jbeta (13) primers were used in the PCR. Original data processing: There were 70 million to 95 million unique TCR beta chains by a later count, and about 12 million of them were shared. Measured with immunoSEQ multiplex PCR; TCRdb has only the in-frame clones, and not every one. V and J calls and clone size come straight from that table; D and trimming were deduced from the DNA. The sample records about 130,000 clones, roughly two thirds being singletons. Trimming stripped 0 bases from V and 7 bases from J, with 14 bases between. The CDR3 covers 14 residues. Germline V gene sequence: CDR1 SGHDT, CDR2 YYEEEE.

Sequenced sample: PBMCs. The rearrangement joins TRBV5-6 to TRBJ2-7, with D maybe TRBD1 (5 bases). This TCR was sampled from a man younger than 40 in good health and CMV-seropositive. The CDR3 DNA follows: TGTGCCAGCAGCTTGGAATTAGGGGCTCGGGAGCAGTACTTC. It specifies CASSLELGAREQYF.